This TCR beta chain came from a study of blood T cell repertoires in COVID-19. The data were produced by immunoSEQ multiplex PCR, yet TCRdb's version contains in-frame clones alone and is incomplete. Altogether some 200,000 clones are present, roughly 80% being singletons, with the ten largest covering around 6.3%. In its sample, this clone was seen a few times. This CDR3 has 15 amino acids. The germline V and J ends were trimmed by 6 bases and 1 base, with 15 bases remaining between them. Germline V gene data show CDR1 as LNHDA and CDR2 as SQIVND (reference sequence). Sequencing was carried out using peripheral blood. The chain links TRBV19 to TRBJ1-1, with D perhaps matching TRBD1 (5 bases). This receptor was taken from a woman aged 35 to 49 with acute or convalescent COVID-19. For the CDR3, the DNA is TGTGCCAGTAGGCGGGGGGACGGCGGGAACACTGAAGCTTTCTTT. Protein sequence: CASRRGDGGNTEAFF.